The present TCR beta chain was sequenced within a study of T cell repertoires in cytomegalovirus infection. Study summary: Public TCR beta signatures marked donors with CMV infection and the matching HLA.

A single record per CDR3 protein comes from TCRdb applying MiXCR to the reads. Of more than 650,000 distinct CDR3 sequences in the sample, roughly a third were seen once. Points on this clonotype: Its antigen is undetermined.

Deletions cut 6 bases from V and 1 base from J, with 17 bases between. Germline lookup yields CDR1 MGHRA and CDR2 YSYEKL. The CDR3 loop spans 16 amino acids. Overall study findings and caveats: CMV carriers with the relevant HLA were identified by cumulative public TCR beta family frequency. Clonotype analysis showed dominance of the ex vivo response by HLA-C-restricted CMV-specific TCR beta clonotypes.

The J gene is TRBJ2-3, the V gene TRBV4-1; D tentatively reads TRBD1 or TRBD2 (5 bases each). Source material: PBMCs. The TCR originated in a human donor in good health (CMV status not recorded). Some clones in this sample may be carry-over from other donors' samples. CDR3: CASRALGVSRTDTQYF. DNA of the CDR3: TGCGCCAGCAGAGCCCTGGGGGTAAGCCGCACAGATACGCAGTATTTT.